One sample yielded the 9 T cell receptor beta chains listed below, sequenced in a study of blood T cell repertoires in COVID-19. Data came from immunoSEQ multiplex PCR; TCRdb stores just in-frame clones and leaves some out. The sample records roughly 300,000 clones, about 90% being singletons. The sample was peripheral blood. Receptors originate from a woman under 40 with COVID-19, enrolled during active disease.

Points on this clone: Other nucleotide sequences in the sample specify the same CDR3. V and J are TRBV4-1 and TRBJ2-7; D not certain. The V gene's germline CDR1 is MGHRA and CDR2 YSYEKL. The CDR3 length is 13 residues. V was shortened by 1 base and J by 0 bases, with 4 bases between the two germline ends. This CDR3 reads CASSQASSYEQYF. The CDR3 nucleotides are TGCGCCAGCAGCCAAGCCTCCTCCTACGAGCAGTACTTC.

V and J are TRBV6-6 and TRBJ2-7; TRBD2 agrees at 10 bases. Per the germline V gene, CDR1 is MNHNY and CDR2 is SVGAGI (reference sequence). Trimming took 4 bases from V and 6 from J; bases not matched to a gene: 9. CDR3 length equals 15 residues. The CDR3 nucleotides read TGTGCCAGCAGTTGGGCTTTCTTAGCGGGGGGCGAGCAGTACTTC. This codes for CASSWAFLAGGEQYF.

The CDR3 here is CASSLRLETQYF. The CDR3 coding sequence is TGTGCCAGCAGCTTGAGGCTGGAGACCCAGTACTTC. The chain couples TRBV11-2 to TRBJ2-5; D remains ambiguous. Germline assignment: CDR1 SGHAT and CDR2 FQNNGV. The V gene lost 3 bases and the J gene lost 5 bases, with 7 bases spanning the gap. The CDR3 has 12 residues.

The CDR3 protein is CASSYGGRETQYF. In nucleotides, the CDR3 is TGTGCCAGCAGCTACGGGGGTCGAGAGACCCAGTACTTC. The V gene is TRBV2, the J gene TRBJ2-5; a weak D match, TRBD2 (6 bases). Trimming took off 6 bases at V and 4 bases at J, with 12 bases between the two ends. The CDR3 is 13 residues long. Germline V CDR1 and CDR2: SNHLY, FYNNEI.

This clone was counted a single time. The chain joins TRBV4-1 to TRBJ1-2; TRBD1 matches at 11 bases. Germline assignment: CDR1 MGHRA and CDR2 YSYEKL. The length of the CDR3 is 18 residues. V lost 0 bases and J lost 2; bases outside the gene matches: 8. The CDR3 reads CASSQDTGQGAWNYGYTF. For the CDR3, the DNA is TGCGCCAGCAGCCAAGACACCGGACAGGGGGCCTGGAACTATGGCTACACCTTC.

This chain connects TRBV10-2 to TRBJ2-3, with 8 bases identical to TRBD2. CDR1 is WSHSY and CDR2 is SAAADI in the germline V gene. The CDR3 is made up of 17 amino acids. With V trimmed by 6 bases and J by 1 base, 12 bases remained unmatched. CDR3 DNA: TGCGCCAGCAGCTCAATTTTAGCGGGGTTCGGCACAGATACGCAGTATTTT. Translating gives CASSSILAGFGTDTQYF.

The CDR3 bases are TGTGCCAGCAGCCTCAAAGGGGCCACTAACTATGGCTACACCTTC. Translated: CASSLKGATNYGYTF. This chain uses TRBV5-6 with TRBJ1-2; tentatively, D is TRBD1 (5 bases). Trimming took 4 bases from V and 0 from J, leaving 13 bases between them. The CDR3 runs to 15 residues. The germline V gene encodes CDR1 SGHDT and CDR2 YYEEEE.

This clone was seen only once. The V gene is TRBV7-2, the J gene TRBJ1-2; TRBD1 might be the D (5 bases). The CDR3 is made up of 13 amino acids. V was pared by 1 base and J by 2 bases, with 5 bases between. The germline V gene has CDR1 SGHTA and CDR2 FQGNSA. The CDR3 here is CASSLGGNYGYTF. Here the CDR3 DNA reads TGTGCCAGCAGCTTAGGGGGCAACTATGGCTACACCTTC. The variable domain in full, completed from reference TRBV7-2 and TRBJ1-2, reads GAGVSQSPSNKVTEKGKDVELRCDPISGHTALYWYRQSLGQGLEFLIYFQGNSAPDKSGLPSDRFSAERTGGSVSTLTIQRTQQEDSAVYLCASSLGGNYGYTFGSGTRLTVV.

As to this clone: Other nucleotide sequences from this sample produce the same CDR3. The CDR3 DNA is TGTGCCAGCTCACCGGGCAGGGACTATGGCTACACCTTC. Translating gives CASSPGRDYGYTF. The chain links TRBV18 to TRBJ1-2; tentatively, D is TRBD1 (5 bases). Germline assignment: CDR1 KGHSH and CDR2 LQKENI. The germline V and J ends were trimmed by 3 bases and 3 bases, with 8 bases remaining between them. The CDR3 is 13 amino acids.